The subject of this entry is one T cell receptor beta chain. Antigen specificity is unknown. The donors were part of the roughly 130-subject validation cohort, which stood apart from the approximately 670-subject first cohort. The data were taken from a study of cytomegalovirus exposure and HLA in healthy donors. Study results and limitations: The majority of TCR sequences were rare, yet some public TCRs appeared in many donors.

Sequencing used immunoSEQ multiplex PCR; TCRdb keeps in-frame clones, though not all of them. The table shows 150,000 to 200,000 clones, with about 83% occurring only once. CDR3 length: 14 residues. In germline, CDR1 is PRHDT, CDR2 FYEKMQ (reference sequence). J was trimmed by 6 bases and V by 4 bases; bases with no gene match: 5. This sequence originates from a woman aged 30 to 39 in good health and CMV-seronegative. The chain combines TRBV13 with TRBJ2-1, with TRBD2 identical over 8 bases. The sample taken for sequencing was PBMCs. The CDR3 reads CASSWGLGSNEQFF. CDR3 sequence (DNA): TGTGCCAGCAGCTGGGGACTAGGGTCCAATGAGCAGTTCTTC.